Detailed here is one TCR beta chain. This clone was detected only a few times. No antigen is known for it. Per-nucleotide qualities are absent, and no much larger clonotype sits a single base away. TCRbeta CDR3 regions were amplified from genomic DNA by means of the immunoSEQ Assay, a bias-controlled multiplex PCR. Per the original workflow: The number of nucleated cells in each sample was estimated by amplification of reference gene primers within the assay. To quantify the absolute abundance of each unique TCRbeta CDR3 rearrangement, sequence reads were collapsed and filtered. For each sample, productive Simpson clonality was calculated as the square root of Simpson's diversity index over productive rearrangements. TCRdb provides this immuneACCESS table in a form limited to in-frame rearrangements. Some clones are lacking; in checked studies, under half of them reflect an unresolved V gene, and why the rest are absent is not known. V and J calls and clone size are as listed in that table; D and trimming were resolved from the DNA. The sample table holds roughly 70,000 clones, of which about 90% were seen once. Around 6.7% of the sample comes from the top ten.

This entry belongs to a study of blood T cell repertoires in COVID-19 (dated by TCRdb to about 2020). Study-level background: Samples covering the acute and convalescent phases of COVID-19 were provided by collaborators in the United States, Italy and Spain. Deeply sampled blood TCRbeta repertoires from subjects exposed to, actively infected with, or recovered from COVID-19 were included in the dataset. The prospective study material was composed of cDNA or gDNA derived from T cells, B-cell-depleted T cells, or PBMCs. Sample metadata almost always included a de-identified subject ID, COVID-19 status, age in years and sex. Samples were obtained from the ongoing ImmuneRACE study (first 160 participants) and from 1,200 or so subjects provided by 6 global collaborators. Where available, HLA class I and class II types were obtained from metadata supplied by the sample provider rather than from assay-based typing. The repertoires were made available in a free public database intended to serve as a resource for research on the immune response to SARS-CoV-2. Points the paper makes about the study in general: How much clinical and demographic metadata was included differed by source and by participant, and the metadata was provided uncurated.

Collaborating institutions collected whole blood in K2EDTA tubes following their own protocols. For TCRbeta analysis, collaborators shipped samples as frozen whole blood, isolated PBMCs, or DNA extracted from either of those sample types. Sequenced material: peripheral blood. The origin of this receptor is a woman older than 75 with active COVID-19.

The CDR3 region reads CAIPRTSEAYEQYF. The nucleotides read TGTGCCATCCCGAGGACTAGCGAGGCCTACGAGCAGTACTTC. The receptor chain draws on TRBV5-4 and TRBJ2-7, and 9 junction bases match TRBD2. Trimming takes 9 bases off V and 2 bases off J; junction bases not matched to a gene: 9. CDR1 is given as SGHNT and CDR2 as YYREEE, both from the germline V gene (reference sequence). The CDR3 contains 14 residues, cysteine and phenylalanine counted. Here the CDR3 DNA is all that survives: 42 bases in frame from base 1.